The 4 T cell receptor beta chains in this list originate from one sample, sequenced in a study of cytomegalovirus exposure and HLA in healthy donors. 13 Jbeta primers and 60 Vbeta primers were used for the PCR. Assay used: immunoSEQ multiplex PCR; TCRdb lists only in-frame clones, some missing. The profile shows 100,000 to 150,000 clones, roughly 78% of them singletons. Sequenced sample: PBMCs. These receptors were obtained from a man aged 25 to 40 in good health and CMV-seropositive.

The chain is built from TRBV5-1 and TRBJ1-1; D may be TRBD1 (5 bases). The CDR3 covers 15 residues. Looked up from germline, CDR1 is SGHRS and CDR2 is YFSETQ. V was trimmed by 2 bases and J by 2 bases, leaving 13 bases between them. The CDR3 coding sequence is TGCGCCAGCAGCTTTTCAGGGTCAATAAACACTGAAGCTTTCTTT. It yields the protein CASSFSGSINTEAFF.

The V and J genes are TRBV27 and TRBJ2-7; 9 bases match TRBD1. Germline CDR1 MNHEY, CDR2 SMNVEV (reference sequence). V shed 4 bases, J shed 3 bases, and the junction held 4 bases outside the gene matches. CDR3 size: 14 residues. The CDR3 spells CASSSTGGGYEQYF. As DNA, the CDR3 is TGTGCCAGCAGTTCGACAGGGGGTGGCTACGAGCAGTACTTC.

A word on this clone: The junction departs from germline at one end; a sequencing error may be responsible. This rearrangement joins TRBV4-1 to TRBJ2-7, with TRBD1 as a possible D gene (6 bases). The CDR3 sequence is 16 residues long. Germline loops: CDR1 MGHRA, CDR2 YSYEKL. Here the CDR3 reads CASSQPRTGPSYEQYF. Written as DNA, the CDR3 is TGTGCCAGCAGCCAACCCCGAACAGGGCCATCCTACGAGCAGTACTTC.

V usage is TRBV6-1 and J usage is TRBJ2-2; possible D gene TRBD2, 7 bases. Trimming took off 6 bases at V and 10 bases at J, with 18 bases between the two ends. Germline-derived CDR1 and CDR2 are MNHNS and SASEGT. The CDR3 consists of 14 residues. The chain's CDR3 is CASSPRGAPEELFF. In nucleotides, the CDR3 is TGTGCCAGCAGCCCCCGGGGGGCCCCTGAGGAGCTGTTTTTT.